Shown below are 22 T cell receptor beta chains from a single sample sequenced in a study of tumor-infiltrating lymphocytes in oesophageal squamous cell carcinoma. TCRdb used MiXCR to reprocess the PCR reads, holding one entry per CDR3 protein. This table has under 20,000 distinct CDR3 sequences, 35% to 50% appearing once. Sequencing used esophageal tumor tissue. The receptors derive from a male donor with esophageal squamous cell carcinoma.

About this clonotype: The CDR3 does not end in the conserved phenylalanine or tryptophan, so this is likely a read error. The DNA is omitted, as the CDR3 cannot be located on it reliably, and the CDR3 follows TCRdb's listing. The V and J genes are TRBV28 and TRBJ2-1; the D call TRBD1 from the table was never checked on the DNA. The germline CDR1 and CDR2 sequences are MDHEN and SYDVKM. The CDR3 adds up to 16 amino acids, both ends counted. CDR3 sequence: CASSPDSAGYGYTFGS.

This clonotype has a count of ten or more. This chain joins TRBV6-1 and TRBJ1-4; D not resolved. This CDR3 spans 15 amino acids. Trimming took 3 bases from V and 3 from J, leaving 11 bases between them. CDR1 is MNHNS, CDR2 SASEGT, per germline. The CDR3 protein is CASSDSPGANEKLFF. CDR3 sequence (DNA): TGTGCCAGCAGTGACTCCCCTGGGGCTAATGAAAAACTGTTTTTT.

In nucleotides, the CDR3 is TGTGCCAGCAGCTCCGGACCAACTGGAAGCACAGATACGCAGTATTTT. Translation gives CASSSGPTGSTDTQYF. The V call is TRBV7-2, the J call TRBJ2-3; D is ambiguous. Between the trimmed V and J ends, which lost 4 bases and 0 bases, there was a span of 14 bases. Germline values: CDR1 SGHTA, CDR2 FQGNSA. The CDR3 runs to 16 residues.

This clonotype was seen at least ten times. The V gene is TRBV10-3, the J gene TRBJ1-1, with D hard to call. With 2 bases removed from V and 4 bases from J, the gap between germline ends came to 8 bases. Germline CDR1 is ENHRY and CDR2 is SYGVKD. CDR3 length equals 13 residues. The CDR3 DNA reads as TGTGCCATCAGTGAGGGTAGGGTCACTGAAGCTTTCTTT. Its translation is CAISEGRVTEAFF.

By share, this clonotype counts as medium-sized. V gene TRBV7-8 combines with J gene TRBJ2-1; 8 bases line up with TRBD1. Trimming cost V 5 bases and J 2 bases; bases outside gene matches: 8. CDR1 and CDR2 (germline): SGHVS, FQNEAQ. This CDR3 region has 16 residues. CDR3 protein: CASSPFRQGTYNEQFF. The CDR3 region has the DNA TGTGCCAGCAGCCCTTTCAGACAGGGGACCTACAATGAGCAGTTCTTC.

The genes are TRBV20-1 and TRBJ1-4; D remains ambiguous. The V and J ends lost 3 bases and 0 bases respectively, with 8 bases between them. The CDR3 is made up of 14 amino acids. The germline gives CDR1 DFQATT, CDR2 SNEGSKA (reference sequence). DNA of the CDR3: TGCAGTGCTAGGGAGGAAGCAACTAATGAAAAACTGTTTTTT. Its protein is CSAREEATNEKLFF.

With respect to this clonotype: Because the CDR3 is missing its conserved closing phenylalanine or tryptophan, this is likely a read error. Because the CDR3's place on the DNA is in doubt, the DNA is left out and the CDR3 is given as listed by TCRdb. The chain combines TRBV6-9 with TRBJ2-7. Per germline, CDR1 MNHGY and CDR2 SVAAGI. The CDR3 comprises 14 residues, both ends counted. Here the CDR3 reads CASTAANYGYTFGS.

The gene calls are TRBV7-6 and TRBJ2-1, with 7 bases that match TRBD1. This CDR3 contains 14 residues. Germline V gene data show CDR1 as SGHVS and CDR2 as FNYEAQ. V shed 2 bases, J shed 6 bases, and the junction held 4 bases outside the gene matches. For the CDR3, the DNA is TGTGCCAGCAGCTTATACGCAGGGGGCAATGAGCAGTTCTTC. It encodes CASSLYAGGNEQFF.

This clonotype was seen more than once but under ten times. A much larger clone differs by one base, so this may be a read error. The rearrangement joins TRBV24-1 to TRBJ2-5; D not resolved. Germline V lookup: CDR1 KGHDR, CDR2 SFDVKD. This CDR3 spans 12 amino acids. V lost 9 bases and J lost 11, with 18 bases in between. CDR3 coding DNA: TGTGCCACCTCAGAGGCCTACAATGAGCAGTACTTC. Residues: CATSEAYNEQYF.

This chain connects TRBV7-2 to TRBJ2-5; no reliable D call. TRBJ2-7 matches the DNA end more closely, so the J call is doubtful. The germline CDR1 and CDR2 sequences are SGHTA and FQGNSA. This CDR3 is 13 amino acids long. In DNA, the CDR3 is TGTGCCAGCAGCTTAGAGTTATCCTACGAGCAGTACTTC. This encodes CASSLELSYEQYF.

This clonotype was seen repeatedly, ten times or more. The junction differs from germline at one of its ends, possibly a read error. V is TRBV12-3 or TRBV12-4 and J is TRBJ2-5; D may be TRBD1 or TRBD2 (5 bases each). The CDR3 extends over 15 amino acids. The CDR3 DNA is TGTGCCAGCAGTCTCGCCGGGACCATAAGGTCACCCCTCCACTTC. It translates to CASSLAGTIRSPLHF.

The rearrangement joins TRBV7-2 to TRBJ2-5; D is possibly TRBD2 (5 bases). There are 12 residues in the CDR3. Between the trimmed V and J ends, which lost 5 bases and 11 bases, there was a span of 15 bases. The germline V gene has CDR1 SGHTA and CDR2 FQGNSA. CDR3 region: CASSADWAEQYF. The CDR3 DNA follows: TGTGCCAGCAGCGCGGACTGGGCGGAGCAGTACTTC.

V gene TRBV10-3 combines with J gene TRBJ2-7, with TRBD2 matching over 11 bases. CDR3 size: 15 residues. Germline CDR1 reads ENHRY; CDR2 reads SYGVKD. Unmatched junction bases numbered 5, after V lost 6 bases and J lost 1 base. The chain's CDR3 is CAIREGLAESYEQYF. CDR3 sequence (DNA): TGTGCCATCAGAGAGGGACTAGCGGAGTCCTACGAGCAGTACTTC.

This clonotype was detected many times. A much larger clone sits a single nucleotide away, making a read error possible. J is TRBJ2-7 and V is TRBV27; 11 positions agree with TRBD2. V gave up 10 bases and J gave up 7 bases; unmatched junction bases: 12. The length of the CDR3 is 14 residues. Germline V CDR1 and CDR2: MNHEY, SMNVEV (reference sequence). The CDR3 nucleotides are TGTGCCACCTACCTAGCGGGGGGTGACAATGAGCAGTACTTC. This encodes CATYLAGGDNEQYF.

This clonotype has at least ten counts. The gene calls are TRBV14 and TRBJ2-4, with D hard to call. The CDR3 runs to 11 residues. Trimming left V 5 bases short and J 11 bases short, with 10 bases between. Per germline, CDR1 SGHDN and CDR2 FVKESK. This CDR3 is CASSLGNVQYF. The CDR3 DNA reads as TGTGCCAGCAGCTTGGGCAATGTTCAGTACTTC.

This chain links TRBV7-3 with TRBJ2-2; 8 bases map to TRBD2. The CDR3 sequence is 17 residues long. Germline assignment: CDR1 SGHTA and CDR2 FQGTGA. J gave up 8 bases and V 2 bases, and 13 bases lay outside the gene matches. In DNA, the CDR3 is TGTGCCAGCAGCTTATCCCCGGCTAGCGGGTCAATGGGGGAGCTGTTTTTT. It yields the protein CASSLSPASGSMGELFF.

To note about this clonotype: The DNA is omitted, as the CDR3 cannot be located on it reliably, and the CDR3 follows TCRdb's listing. This rearrangement joins TRBV7-6 to TRBJ2-6; no check of the table's D call, TRBD1, against the DNA was made. The CDR3 region is 18 residues in length, termini included. CDR1 is SGHVS, CDR2 FNYEAQ, per germline. The CDR3 loop reads CASSLAQGQGWLWLHLRF.

This clonotype was detected ten times or more. V is TRBV5-4 and J is TRBJ1-2, with TRBD1 matching over 7 bases. The CDR3 is 11 amino acids. V lost 4 bases to trimming and J lost 10 bases; unmatched junction nucleotides: 4. Germline V gene lookup returns CDR1 SGHNT and CDR2 YYREEE (reference sequence). DNA of the CDR3: TGTGCCAGCAGCAAGGGACAGATCTACACCTTC. This sequence encodes CASSKGQIYTF.

This clonotype has ten or more counts. The chain recombines TRBV19 with TRBJ2-5, with D tentatively TRBD1 (5 bases). Germline values: CDR1 LNHDA, CDR2 SQIVND (reference sequence). The ends were cut back, 6 bases at V and 5 bases at J, with 13 bases in the middle. The CDR3 consists of 13 residues. CDR3 region: CASRSRVKETQYF. In DNA form, the CDR3 reads TGTGCCAGTAGGAGCAGGGTAAAGGAGACCCAGTACTTC.

A few counts support this clonotype. The CDR3 end shows no conserved phenylalanine or tryptophan, and so a read error is likely. The DNA is left out, because the CDR3 cannot be placed on it with certainty; the CDR3 is given as TCRdb lists it. CDR3 in amino acids: CASSLGYEQYFGN. The rearrangement uses TRBV14 and TRBJ2-5. Germline V gene sequence: CDR1 SGHDN, CDR2 FVKESK. The CDR3 is 13 amino acids long, termini counted.

In its sample, this clonotype was seen many times. The J gene is TRBJ2-3, the V gene TRBV6-1, with 12 bases lining up with TRBD2. V lost 8 bases to trimming and J lost 4 bases; unmatched junction nucleotides: 1. The CDR3 has 13 amino acids. Germline loops: CDR1 MNHNS, CDR2 SASEGT. CDR3 loop: CASGLAGSDTQYF. The CDR3 region has the DNA TGTGCCAGCGGACTAGCGGGATCAGATACGCAGTATTTT.

This clonotype was seen more than once but under ten times. CDR3 region: CASRLGNSNQPQHF. As DNA, the CDR3 is TGTGCCAGCAGGCTTGGAAATAGCAATCAGCCCCAGCATTTT. The chain joins TRBV2 to TRBJ1-5; D not resolved. The CDR3 runs to 14 residues. Germline-derived CDR1 and CDR2 are SNHLY and FYNNEI. V dropped 6 bases and J dropped 0 bases, with 9 bases sitting between them. The full variable domain, with the rest looked up from reference TRBV2 and TRBJ1-5, is EPEVTQTPSHQVTQMGQEVILRCVPISNHLYFYWYRQILGQKVEFLVSFYNNEISEKSEIFDDQFSVERPDGSNFTLKIRSTKLEDSAMYFCASRLGNSNQPQHFGDGTRLSIL.